This T cell receptor (beta chain) emerged from a study of OX40 agonist ivuxolimab in advanced cancers. Study-level background: Patients with hepatocellular carcinoma, melanoma, renal cell or head and neck cancer made up the dose-escalation patients. Study findings and constraints: CD4+ T cells averaged fewer expanded clones than CD8+ T cells.

A history of autoimmune disease or systemic immunosuppression excluded patients. Blood sampling took place at baseline, cycle 4 day 1, and cycle 7 day 1. The protocol was immunoSEQ multiplex PCR, while the TCRdb copy is restricted to in-frame clones and leaves out a portion. The profile covers about 93,000 clones, with about 91% appearing a single time and 0.51% taken by the ten largest. The germline CDR1 and CDR2 sequences are MNHNY and SVGAGI (reference sequence). V gave up 7 bases and J gave up 2 bases, with 11 bases separating them. The CDR3 length is 13 residues. In its sample, this clone was seen once. Its matching antigen is unknown.

The clonotype originates from an adult with an advanced solid tumor such as melanoma, head and neck, liver or kidney cancer. The genes are TRBV6-6 and TRBJ1-2, with D uncertain. Source: CD4+ or CD8+ T cells sorted from blood, taken in a trial of the OX40 agonist ivuxolimab. The CDR3 loop reads CASTAEENYGYTF. The CDR3, as DNA: TGTGCCAGCACCGCCGAAGAGAACTATGGCTACACCTTC.